The 5 T cell receptor beta chains below come from one sample, sequenced in a study of long-term antiretroviral therapy in people with HIV. The assay used was immunoSEQ (version v3.0), run at survey level. Method: immunoSEQ multiplex PCR; TCRdb's copy keeps in-frame clones and lacks some. The sample has some 24,000 clones; about 86% are singletons. Material: unsorted PBMCs, obtained 0.7 years before starting antiretroviral therapy. The source of these receptors is a man aged 25 to 45 with HIV.

This chain joins TRBV9 and TRBJ2-2; D might be TRBD1 or TRBD2, each matching 6 bases. V lost 3 bases and J 4 bases, leaving 13 bases between the germline ends. The V gene's germline CDR1 is SGDLS and CDR2 YYNGEE. The CDR3 spans 15 residues. DNA of the CDR3: TGTGCCAGCAGCGCCGTAGGGGGGCCCACCGGGGAGCTGTTTTTT. Protein: CASSAVGGPTGELFF.

This chain joins TRBV19 and TRBJ2-3; no reliable D call. Germline V CDR1 and CDR2: LNHDA, SQIVND (reference sequence). Trimming removed 4 bases at V and 5 bases at J, with 4 bases between. This CDR3 contains 11 residues. CDR3 amino acids: CASSKLDTQYF. As DNA, the CDR3 is TGTGCCAGTAGTAAACTAGATACGCAGTATTTT.

This clone came up once. V is TRBV30 and J is TRBJ2-1, with D hard to call. The ends were cut back, 2 bases at V and 0 bases at J, with 14 bases in the middle. Germline CDR1 GTSNPN, CDR2 SVGIG (reference sequence). The CDR3 extends over 16 amino acids. The CDR3 coding sequence is TGTGCCTGGAGTCAGTTGAGCAAGGGCTCCTACAATGAGCAGTTCTTC. Residues: CAWSQLSKGSYNEQFF.

This chain connects TRBV6-5 to TRBJ2-2; D is perhaps TRBD2 (5 bases). The germline V and J ends were trimmed by 2 bases and 1 base, with 5 bases remaining between them. Per the germline V gene, CDR1 is MNHEY and CDR2 is SVGAGI. The CDR3 extends over 14 amino acids. CDR3 in amino acids: CASSYRGNTGELFF. The CDR3 nucleotides are TGTGCCAGCAGTTACCGGGGGAACACCGGGGAGCTGTTTTTT.

This chain links TRBV5-5 with TRBJ1-5, with D possibly matching TRBD1 (6 bases). Looked up from germline, CDR1 is SGHKS and CDR2 is YYEKEE (reference sequence). This CDR3 region has 15 residues. V shed 3 bases and J shed 0 bases, with 10 bases lying between them. CDR3: CASSYGQISNQPQHF. The CDR3 DNA reads TGTGCCAGCAGCTACGGACAGATTAGCAATCAGCCCCAGCATTTT. Complete variable domain (other parts from reference TRBV5-5 and TRBJ1-5): DAGVTQSPTHLIKTRGQQVTLRCSPISGHKSVSWYQQVLGQGPQFIFQYYEKEERGRGNFPDRFSARQFPNYSSELNVNALLLGDSALYLCASSYGQISNQPQHFGDGTRLSIL.